The rows below give T cell receptor beta chains drawn from one sample of a study of blood T cell repertoires in COVID-19. Clones were read by immunoSEQ multiplex PCR, and TCRdb kept only the in-frame ones, dropping some. The table has 180,000 or so clones, approximately 83% seen once. Sequencing was performed on peripheral blood. The receptor set was obtained from a man aged 55 to 70 with acute or convalescent COVID-19. The CDR3 runs from the conserved cysteine through the conserved F or W. D genes are given only for firm matches. The size field is filled for only some rows; it gives once, few, many or a size class.

TGTGCCGGCTCTCATAGAGGCAATGAGCAGTTCTTC,CAGSHRGNEQFF,NA,NA,TRBJ2-1,TRBV6-4
TGTGCCAGCAGTTACCCGGGGACAGGGGGAAGCGAGCAGTACTTC,CASSYPGTGGSEQYF,TRBD1,NA,TRBJ2-7,TRBV6-6
TGTGCCAGCAGTATCGGAGGGACAGGGGCTGGAAACACCATATATTTT,CASSIGGTGAGNTIYF,TRBD1,NA,TRBJ1-3,TRBV28
TGCGCCAGCAGCCTGTCCGGACAGGGGGCCTACGAGCAGTACTTC,CASSLSGQGAYEQYF,TRBD1,NA,TRBJ2-7,TRBV4-1
TGTGCCAGCAGTTTATTTCGAGCCGCGGGGGAGCAGTACTTC,CASSLFRAAGEQYF,NA,NA,TRBJ2-7,TRBV28
TGCGCCAGCAGCTTTTGGTCTGGGGGGAGGCCAGATACGCAGTATTTT,CASSFWSGGRPDTQYF,NA,NA,TRBJ2-3,TRBV5-1
TGTGCCAGTAGTATAGGAAGAAGCGGGAGGGGTCAAGAGACCCAGTACTTC,CASSIGRSGRGQETQYF,TRBD2,NA,TRBJ2-5,TRBV19
TGTGCCAGCAGCCAAGCACAGGGTATTGAAGCTTTCTTT,CASSQAQGIEAFF,NA,NA,TRBJ1-1,TRBV4-2
TGTGCCAGCAGTTTTCAGCGAGGAGATCAGCCCCAGCATTTT,CASSFQRGDQPQHF,NA,NA,TRBJ1-5,TRBV27
TGCAGCGCCACGACAGGACAGCTCTCTGGGGCCAACGTCCTGACTTTC,CSATTGQLSGANVLTF,NA,NA,TRBJ2-6,TRBV29-1
TGTGCCAGCAGCTTCCCGGGACAGCCCACGGATACGCAGTATTTT,CASSFPGQPTDTQYF,TRBD1,NA,TRBJ2-3,TRBV7-3
TGTGCCAGCAGCCCCGGACAGGGGGCCTGGGCCAACGTCCTGACTTTC,CASSPGQGAWANVLTF,TRBD1,NA,TRBJ2-6,TRBV7-9
TGTGCCAGCAGTGAAGGGGGCAGTAACTATGGCTACACCTTC,CASSEGGSNYGYTF,NA,NA,TRBJ1-2,TRBV6-1
TGTGCCAGCAGCCCCACTAGCGCCAAAGGGCCCTCCGAGCAGTACTTC,CASSPTSAKGPSEQYF,TRBD2,once,TRBJ2-7,TRBV7-3
TGCGCCAGCAGCCAAGCCCTTGGACTAGCGGGCTCCTACAATGAGCAGTTCTTC,CASSQALGLAGSYNEQFF,TRBD2,NA,TRBJ2-1,TRBV4-1
TGTGCCAGCAGCCCCGAACGGGACAGGGCCTATGGCTACACCTTC,CASSPERDRAYGYTF,TRBD1,NA,TRBJ1-2,TRBV4-2
TGTGCCAGCTCACTCGGGACAGTTCTGGAAAAACTGTTTTTT,CASSLGTVLEKLFF,TRBD1,NA,TRBJ1-4,TRBV18
TGTGCCAGCAGCGTAGAGGGGCGGGACTACAATGAGCAGTTCTTC,CASSVEGRDYNEQFF,NA,NA,TRBJ2-1,TRBV9
TGCGCCAGCAGCCAAGAATGGCCATCCGGCGGGCAGCCCCAGCATTTT,CASSQEWPSGGQPQHF,NA,NA,TRBJ1-5,TRBV4-3
TGTGCCAGCAGTGTGAGGGAGGGGCCAGGTCAGCCCCAGCATTTT,CASSVREGPGQPQHF,NA,NA,TRBJ1-5,TRBV2
TGTGCCATCAGTGAAGGTAGACAGGTTATGAATGAGCAGTTCTTC,CAISEGRQVMNEQFF,NA,NA,TRBJ2-1,TRBV10-3
TGTGCCAGCACCGTAGAAGCGGGCACAGATACGCAGTATTTT,CASTVEAGTDTQYF,NA,NA,TRBJ2-3,TRBV2
TGTGCCAGCAGTCCCGGACTGGAGGAACTGTTTTTT,CASSPGLEELFF,NA,NA,TRBJ1-4,TRBV6-5
TGTGCCTGGAGTGTTATGGGGGGCGAGCAGTACTTC,CAWSVMGGEQYF,NA,NA,TRBJ2-7,TRBV30
TGTGCCAGCAGTGAAGACGGGAATTCACCCCTCCACTTT,CASSEDGNSPLHF,NA,NA,TRBJ1-6,TRBV2
TGCGCCAGCAGCTTGGGGGCAGGGGGCTACGAGCAGTACTTC,CASSLGAGGYEQYF,TRBD1,NA,TRBJ2-7,TRBV5-1
TGTGCCAGCAGCCAAGACGGGCCGGGAATCTACGAGCAGTACTTC,CASSQDGPGIYEQYF,NA,NA,TRBJ2-7,TRBV3-1/TRBV3-2
TGTGCCAGCAGCCCCCCGGGCGGGGCAGATACGCAGTATTTT,CASSPPGGADTQYF,NA,NA,TRBJ2-3,TRBV5-5
TGTGCCAGCAGTTTTCTACTAGCGGGAGGGCCGTGGTTCTTC,CASSFLLAGGPWFF,TRBD2,NA,TRBJ2-1,TRBV27
TGTGCCAGCAGCCAAGTAAGGGGGCAGGGGAACACTGAAGCTTTCTTT,CASSQVRGQGNTEAFF,TRBD1,NA,TRBJ1-1,TRBV3-1/TRBV3-2
TGTGCCAGCAGTTTATCCACTAGCGGGAGGAAGGAGCAGTTCTTC,CASSLSTSGRKEQFF,TRBD2,NA,TRBJ2-1,TRBV28
TGTGCCAGCAGCCCTTCGGCGGGGCACACCGGGGAGCTGTTTTTT,CASSPSAGHTGELFF,NA,NA,TRBJ2-2,TRBV7-2
TGTGCCAGCAGCCCAGAGGGCGGAAGGAGCTCCTACAATGAGCAGTTCTTC,CASSPEGGRSSYNEQFF,NA,NA,TRBJ2-1,TRBV7-9
TGTGCCAGCAGGGGAACAGGGGGCGCCTATGGCTACACCTTC,CASRGTGGAYGYTF,TRBD1,NA,TRBJ1-2,TRBV28
TGTGCCAGCAGCGTTGTGGGGCGGCTCTACAATGAGCAGTTCTTC,CASSVVGRLYNEQFF,NA,NA,TRBJ2-1,TRBV9
TGTGCCAGCAGTTTCAGGGCTGGGAGCAATCAGCCCCAGCATTTT,CASSFRAGSNQPQHF,NA,NA,TRBJ1-5,TRBV3-1/TRBV3-2
TGTGCCAGCAGCCTACTAGCGGGAGGGGTCGATGAGCAGTTCTTC,CASSLLAGGVDEQFF,TRBD2,NA,TRBJ2-1,TRBV6-5
TGTGCCAGCAGTCCCGGACAGCTTCCCACAGATACGCAGTATTTT,CASSPGQLPTDTQYF,NA,few,TRBJ2-3,TRBV28
TGTGCCAGCAGACTCCGGATAGCGGGAGGGGCAGATACGCAGTATTTT,CASRLRIAGGADTQYF,TRBD2,NA,TRBJ2-3,TRBV6-6
TGTGCCAGCAGTGTAGGCCGGGACAGGGGGTCGAACACCGGGGAGCTGTTTTTT,CASSVGRDRGSNTGELFF,TRBD1,NA,TRBJ2-2,TRBV27
TGTGCCAGCAGCCTGACTAGCAGCACCGGGGAGCTGTTTTTT,CASSLTSSTGELFF,TRBD2,once,TRBJ2-2,TRBV3-1/TRBV3-2
TGCGCCAGCAGCTTGACCGGGAAGGACACCGGGGAGCTGTTTTTT,CASSLTGKDTGELFF,NA,NA,TRBJ2-2,TRBV5-1
TGTGCCACCAGCAGAGATAAGGGGACAGGGGGCCGGATCCGAAACGAGCAGTACTTC,CATSRDKGTGGRIRNEQYF,TRBD1,NA,TRBJ2-7,TRBV15
TGTGCCAGCTCACCACCAACAGGGGTCAAAAACATTCAGTACTTC,CASSPPTGVKNIQYF,TRBD1,NA,TRBJ2-4,TRBV18
TGTGCCAGCAGCTTAAGCGGTTACGAGCAGTACTTC,CASSLSGYEQYF,NA,NA,TRBJ2-7,TRBV7-8
TGTGCCAGCAGTTTTTACCCGGCGGGGGGAAGCCGGAGAGAGACCCAGTACTTC,CASSFYPAGGSRRETQYF,TRBD2,NA,TRBJ2-5,TRBV27
TGTGCCAGCAGTACCGCCTCCTTGGGAGGGACTGAAGCTTTCTTT,CASSTASLGGTEAFF,NA,NA,TRBJ1-1,TRBV6-2/TRBV6-3
TGTGCCTGGAGTTTGTCAGGGCCCAACTATGGCTACACCTTC,CAWSLSGPNYGYTF,NA,NA,TRBJ1-2,TRBV30
TGCGCCAGCAGCCCAGGACAGGGGGCATACGAGCAGTACTTC,CASSPGQGAYEQYF,TRBD1,NA,TRBJ2-7,TRBV5-1